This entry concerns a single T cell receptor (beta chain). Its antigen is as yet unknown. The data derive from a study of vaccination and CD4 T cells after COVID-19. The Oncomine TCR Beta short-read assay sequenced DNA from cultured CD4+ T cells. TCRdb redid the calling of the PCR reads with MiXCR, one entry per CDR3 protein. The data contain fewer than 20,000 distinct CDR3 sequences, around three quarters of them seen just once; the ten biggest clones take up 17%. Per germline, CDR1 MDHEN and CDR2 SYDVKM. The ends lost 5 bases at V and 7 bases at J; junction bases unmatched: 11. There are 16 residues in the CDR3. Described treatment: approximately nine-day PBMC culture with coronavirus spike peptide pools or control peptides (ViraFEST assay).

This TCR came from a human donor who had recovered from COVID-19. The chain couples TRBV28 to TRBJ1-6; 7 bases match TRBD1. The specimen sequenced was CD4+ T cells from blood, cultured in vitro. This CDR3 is CASSPGQAPRNSPLHF. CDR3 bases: TGTGCCAGCAGTCCTGGACAGGCCCCAAGAAATTCACCCCTCCACTTT.